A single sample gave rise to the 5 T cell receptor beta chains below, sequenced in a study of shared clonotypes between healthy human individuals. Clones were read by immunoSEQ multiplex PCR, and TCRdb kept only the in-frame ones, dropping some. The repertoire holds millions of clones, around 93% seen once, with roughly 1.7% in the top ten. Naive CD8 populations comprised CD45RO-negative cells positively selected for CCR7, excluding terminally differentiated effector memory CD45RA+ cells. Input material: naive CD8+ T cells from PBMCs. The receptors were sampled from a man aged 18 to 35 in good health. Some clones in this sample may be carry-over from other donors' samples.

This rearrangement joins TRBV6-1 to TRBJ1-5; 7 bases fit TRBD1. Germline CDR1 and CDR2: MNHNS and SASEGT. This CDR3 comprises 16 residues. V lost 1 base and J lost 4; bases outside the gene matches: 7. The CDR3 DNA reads TGTGCCAGCAGTGAAGGGCCCGGGACAGCAAATCAGCCCCAGCATTTT. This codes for CASSEGPGTANQPQHF.

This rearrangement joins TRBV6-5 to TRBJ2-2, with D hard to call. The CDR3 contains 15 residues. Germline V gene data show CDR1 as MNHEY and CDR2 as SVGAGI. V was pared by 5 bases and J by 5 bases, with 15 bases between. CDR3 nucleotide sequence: TGTGCCAGCAGTCCCCCGACGGATGGGACCGGGGAGCTGTTTTTT. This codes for CASSPPTDGTGELFF.

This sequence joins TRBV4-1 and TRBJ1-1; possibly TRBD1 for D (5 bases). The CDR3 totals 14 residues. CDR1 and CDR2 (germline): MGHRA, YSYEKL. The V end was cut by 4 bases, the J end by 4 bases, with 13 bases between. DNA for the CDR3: TGCGCCAGCAGCCCTCCCCTAAGGGGCACTGAAGCTTTCTTT. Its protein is CASSPPLRGTEAFF.

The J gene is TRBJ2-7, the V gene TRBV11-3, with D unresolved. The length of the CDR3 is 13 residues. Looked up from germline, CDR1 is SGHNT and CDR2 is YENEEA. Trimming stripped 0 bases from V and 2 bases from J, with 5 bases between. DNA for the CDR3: TGTGCCAGCAGCTTAGATTCGACCTACGAGCAGTACTTC. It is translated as CASSLDSTYEQYF.

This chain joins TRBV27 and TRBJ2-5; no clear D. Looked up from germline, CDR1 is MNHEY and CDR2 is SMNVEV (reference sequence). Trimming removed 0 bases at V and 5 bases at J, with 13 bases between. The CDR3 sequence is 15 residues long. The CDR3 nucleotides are TGTGCCAGCAGTTTATCGTTGTATGGGGTTGAGACCCAGTACTTC. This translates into CASSLSLYGVETQYF.